What follows are 13 T cell receptor beta chains derived from one specimen sequenced in a study of technical replicates of blood from four donors. Repertoires were generated with immunoSEQ multiplex PCR, while TCRdb's copy carries only in-frame clones and drops some. Among about 80,000 clones, 90% to 95% were seen once, and the ten largest hold 0.35% to 0.45%. The specimen was T cells isolated from PBMCs. The receptor set was obtained from a human donor in good health.

The rearrangement joins TRBV2 to TRBJ1-1, with D possibly being TRBD1 (5 bases). The CDR3 totals 17 residues. Deletions cut 8 bases from V and 3 bases from J, with 25 bases between. CDR1 and CDR2 from the germline V gene are SNHLY and FYNNEI. Written as DNA, the CDR3 is TGTGCCAGCTATTTAGGAGGGGCGCAGGTACGGGACACTGAAGCTTTCTTT. It yields the protein CASYLGGAQVRDTEAFF. Using reference TRBV2 and TRBJ1-1 for the parts outside the CDR3, the full variable domain is EPEVTQTPSHQVTQMGQEVILRCVPISNHLYFYWYRQILGQKVEFLVSFYNNEISEKSEIFDDQFSVERPDGSNFTLKIRSTKLEDSAMYFCASYLGGAQVRDTEAFFGQGTRLTVV.

V gene TRBV5-6 combines with J gene TRBJ1-2, with a possible D match to TRBD1 (5 bases). V was pared by 0 bases and J by 5 bases, with 14 bases between. From germline, CDR1 is SGHDT and CDR2 YYEEEE. This CDR3 contains 15 residues. This CDR3 is CASSLAAGQLYGYTF. CDR3 DNA sequence: TGTGCCAGCAGCTTGGCCGCGGGGCAATTGTATGGCTACACCTTC.

The chain couples TRBV11-2 to TRBJ2-5, with D possibly TRBD2 on 5 matching bases. Germline assignment: CDR1 SGHAT and CDR2 FQNNGV. The ends were cut back, 5 bases at V and 7 bases at J, with 14 bases in the middle. CDR3 length equals 13 residues. The CDR3 here is CASSATPAGTQYF. The CDR3 coding sequence is TGTGCCAGCAGCGCGACCCCGGCGGGGACCCAGTACTTC.

The chain carries TRBV27 and TRBJ2-7; a weak D match, TRBD1 (5 bases). The V and J ends lost 8 bases and 5 bases respectively, with 16 bases between them. This CDR3 has 13 residues. Germline V gene sequence: CDR1 MNHEY, CDR2 SMNVEV (reference sequence). In DNA, the CDR3 is TGTGCCAGCGGGCAACCAGGGCTCGACGAGCAGTACTTC. As protein: CASGQPGLDEQYF.

This chain connects TRBV9 to TRBJ1-5; D gene ambiguous. The CDR3 covers 13 residues. The V end lost 0 bases, the J end lost 5 bases, and 6 bases lay between the germline ends. Germline CDR1 is SGDLS and CDR2 is YYNGEE. In DNA form, the CDR3 reads TGTGCCAGCAGCGTAGGACACTATCAGCCCCAGCATTTT. Translation gives CASSVGHYQPQHF. Together with reference TRBV9 and TRBJ1-5, the CDR3 gives the full variable domain: DSGVTQTPKHLITATGQRVTLRCSPRSGDLSVYWYQQSLDQGLQFLIQYYNGEERAKGNILERFSAQQFPDLHSELNLSSLELGDSALYFCASSVGHYQPQHFGDGTRLSIL.

This clone has just one count. V is TRBV11-3 and J is TRBJ2-7; the D gene is possibly TRBD1 (6 bases). The CDR3 sequence is 13 residues long. The V gene's germline CDR1 is SGHNT and CDR2 YENEEA. With 5 bases removed from V and 5 bases from J, the gap between germline ends came to 13 bases. The CDR3 is CASSKQQGNEQYF. CDR3 coding DNA: TGTGCCAGCAGCAAACAACAGGGCAACGAGCAGTACTTC. Combining the CDR3 with reference TRBV11-3 and TRBJ2-7 gives the whole variable domain EAGVVQSPRYKIIEKKQPVAFWCNPISGHNTLYWYLQNLGQGPELLIRYENEEAVDDSQLPKDRFSAERLKGVDSTLKIQPAELGDSAVYLCASSKQQGNEQYFGPGTRLTVT.

This clone was seen once. V is TRBV11-3 and J is TRBJ2-1, with D tentatively TRBD2 (5 bases). CDR3 length equals 12 residues. Germline-derived CDR1 and CDR2 are SGHNT and YENEEA. Trimming took 5 bases from V and 15 from J, leaving 17 bases between them. This CDR3 reads CASSPQPSWRFF. Here the CDR3 DNA reads TGTGCCAGCAGCCCCCAACCTAGCTGGCGGTTCTTC.

J is TRBJ2-2 and V is TRBV28; no definite D call. The germline V gene has CDR1 MDHEN and CDR2 SYDVKM. V lost 7 bases to trimming and J lost 0 bases, with 9 bases between them. The CDR3 contains 14 residues. CDR3 coding DNA: TGTGCCAGCAAGGCAGGCGCGAACACCGGGGAGCTGTTTTTT. Its protein is CASKAGANTGELFF.

In its sample, this clone was seen a few times. The chain recombines TRBV7-3 with TRBJ1-2; no clear D gene. In germline, CDR1 is SGHTA, CDR2 FQGTGA. The CDR3 has 13 residues. Trimming pared 5 bases from V and 4 bases from J, leaving 11 bases between. CDR3 bases: TGTGCCAGCAGCCTACAGAATTTCTATGGCTACACCTTC. It specifies CASSLQNFYGYTF.

The V gene is TRBV27, the J gene TRBJ2-1; 12 nucleotides line up with TRBD2. Germline V gene sequence: CDR1 MNHEY, CDR2 SMNVEV (reference sequence). The junction had 2 bases not matched to a gene; V was cut back by 7 bases and J by 4 bases. The CDR3 has 14 residues. The CDR3 DNA sequence: TGTGCCAGCACGACTAGCGGGAGTTACAATGAGCAGTTCTTC. Protein: CASTTSGSYNEQFF.

The chain employs TRBV6-1 and TRBJ2-7, with 7 bases aligning to TRBD1. Per the germline V gene, CDR1 is MNHNS and CDR2 is SASEGT. J lost 2 bases, V lost 7 bases, and 11 bases had no gene match. The CDR3 is made up of 15 amino acids. DNA for the CDR3: TGTGCCAGCACTGAGCCGGGACAGCGGACCTACGAGCAGTACTTC. Protein sequence: CASTEPGQRTYEQYF.

The chain couples TRBV2 to TRBJ2-3, with 7 positions matching TRBD2. Germline V CDR1 and CDR2: SNHLY, FYNNEI. This CDR3 contains 15 residues. J gave up 0 bases and V 4 bases, and 4 bases lay outside the gene matches. The CDR3 nucleotides read TGTGCCAGCAGTGGGTTCGGGGGGAGCACAGATACGCAGTATTTT. It yields the protein CASSGFGGSTDTQYF.

The rearrangement uses TRBV7-2 and TRBJ1-5; 7 positions agree with TRBD1. After removal of 3 bases from V and 3 bases from J, the junction contained 8 bases not matched to a gene. CDR1 SGHTA and CDR2 FQGNSA come from the germline V gene. The CDR3 contains 16 residues. The CDR3 loop reads CASSLRGQVYNQPQHF. The CDR3 coding sequence is TGTGCCAGCAGCTTGAGGGGGCAGGTTTACAATCAGCCCCAGCATTTT.